The sequence of this T cell receptor beta chain was determined in a study of T cells after yellow fever vaccination. Study outcomes and limitations: Weaker overall was a secondary response that nonetheless peaked faster, on day 5 versus 15.

TCRdb itself ran the 5' RACE reads through MiXCR, one entry per CDR3 protein. The sample has fewer than 350,000 distinct CDR3 sequences, 8.7% seen once. Comment on this clonotype: The antigen is not known.

Germline V gene sequence: CDR1 SGHRS, CDR2 YFSETQ. V lost 0 bases and J lost 6, with 7 bases in between. The CDR3 consists of 13 residues. V usage is TRBV5-1 and J usage is TRBJ2-1, with D hard to call. The specimen was PBMCs, collected on the day of the first yellow fever vaccination. The clonotype originates from a man aged 18 to 30 who received the YFV17D yellow fever vaccine. The CDR3 DNA is TGCGCCAGCAGCTTGGACCCCTCCAATGAGCAGTTCTTC. Translating gives CASSLDPSNEQFF.